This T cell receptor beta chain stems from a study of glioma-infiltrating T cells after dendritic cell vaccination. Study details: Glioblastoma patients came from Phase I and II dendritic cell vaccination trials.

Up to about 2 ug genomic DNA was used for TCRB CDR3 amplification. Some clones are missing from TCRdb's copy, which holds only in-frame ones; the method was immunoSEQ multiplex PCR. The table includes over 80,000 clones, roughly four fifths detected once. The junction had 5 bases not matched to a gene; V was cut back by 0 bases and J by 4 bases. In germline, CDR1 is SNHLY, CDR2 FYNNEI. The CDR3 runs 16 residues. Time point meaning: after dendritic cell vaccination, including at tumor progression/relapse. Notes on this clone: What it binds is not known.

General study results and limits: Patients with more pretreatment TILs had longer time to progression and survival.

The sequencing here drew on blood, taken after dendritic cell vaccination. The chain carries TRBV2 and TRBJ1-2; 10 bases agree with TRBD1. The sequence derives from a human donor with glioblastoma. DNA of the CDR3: TGTGCCAGCAGTGAAGCCCCGGGACAGGGGATCTATGGCTACACCTTC. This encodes CASSEAPGQGIYGYTF.